Listed below are T cell receptor beta chains from one sample, sequenced in a study of blood T cell repertoires in COVID-19. TCRdb's table, derived via immunoSEQ multiplex PCR, lists solely in-frame clones and lacks some. The sample includes about 70,000 clones, about nine tenths seen only once; the top ten take 11%. Input material: peripheral blood. The source is a woman between 18 and 29 years old with acute or convalescent COVID-19. CDR3s include the opening cysteine and the closing phenylalanine or tryptophan. The order of the fields is J gene, V gene, D gene, CDR3 DNA, CDR3 protein. D genes are given only for firm matches.

TRBJ1-1 TRBV23-1 NA TGCGCCAGCAGTCAATCTTCGTGGGGCGGGGAAATGAACACTGAAGCTTTCTTT CASSQSSWGGEMNTEAFF
TRBJ2-7 TRBV4-1 NA TGCGCCAGCAGCCCCGGCCCGGAGGGCCAGGGAGAGCAGTACTTC CASSPGPEGQGEQYF
TRBJ1-2 TRBV18 NA TGTGCCAGCTCACCAAGGCAGGGTGGTTATGGCTACACCTTC CASSPRQGGYGYTF
TRBJ1-1 TRBV7-2 NA TGTGCCAGCAGCTTAGCGGTACAGGGTGGGACTGAAGCTTTCTTT CASSLAVQGGTEAFF
TRBJ2-1 TRBV12-5 TRBD1 TGTGCTAGTGGTCGCCCGGGACAGGGAGTCAATGAGCAGTTCTTC CASGRPGQGVNEQFF
TRBJ1-1 TRBV28 NA TGTGCCAGCAGTTTATTACAGGGTGTAGGCACTGAAGCTTTCTTT CASSLLQGVGTEAFF
TRBJ2-4 TRBV28 NA TGTGCCAGCAGTTTAGGCTGGGGGGTTGGCATTCAGTACTTC CASSLGWGVGIQYF
TRBJ2-5 TRBV9 NA TGTGCCAGCAGCGTACTAGCGACGTACCAAGAGACCCAGTACTTC CASSVLATYQETQYF
TRBJ1-1 TRBV7-2 TRBD1 TGTGCCAGCAGCTTAGATGGGCGCAGGGGGACTGAAGCTTTCTTT CASSLDGRRGTEAFF
TRBJ2-3 TRBV5-4 TRBD1 TGTGCCAGCAGGCAGGACAGGGGAACAGATACGCAGTATTTT CASRQDRGTDTQYF
TRBJ1-2 TRBV3-1/TRBV3-2 NA TGTGCCAGCAGCCAAGAGTACGCGACAGGCTACTATGGCTACACCTTC CASSQEYATGYYGYTF
TRBJ1-1 TRBV5-8 NA TGTGCCAGCAGACAGCGGTTCAGGGGACAGAACACTGAAGCTTTCTTT CASRQRFRGQNTEAFF